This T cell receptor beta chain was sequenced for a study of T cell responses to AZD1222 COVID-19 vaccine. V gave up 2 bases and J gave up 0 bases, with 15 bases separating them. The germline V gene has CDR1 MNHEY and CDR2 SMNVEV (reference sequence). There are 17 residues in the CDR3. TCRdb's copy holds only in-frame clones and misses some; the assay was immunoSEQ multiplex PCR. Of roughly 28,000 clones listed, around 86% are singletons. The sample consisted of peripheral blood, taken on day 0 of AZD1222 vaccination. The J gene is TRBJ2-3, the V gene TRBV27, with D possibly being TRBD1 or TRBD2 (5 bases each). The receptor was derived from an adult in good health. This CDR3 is CASSLRGARRSTDTQYF. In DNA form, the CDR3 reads TGTGCCAGCAGTTTAAGGGGAGCGAGAAGGAGCACAGATACGCAGTATTTT.